This T cell receptor beta chain is from a study of cytomegalovirus exposure and HLA in healthy donors. Overall study context: In a later analysis, the 110 or so validation repertoires were reported to have used the same platform as the roughly 600 first-cohort repertoires.

General observations from the study: Cytomegalovirus association was listed for approximately 160 TCR beta chains.

The donors were members of the approximately 120-subject validation cohort (separate from the approximately 730-subject first cohort). A word on this clone: What it recognizes is unknown.

The V and J ends lost 0 bases and 5 bases, in that order; junction bases with no gene match: 5. Germline CDR1 reads SGHDT; CDR2 reads YYEEEE. The CDR3 totals 16 residues. Sequencing was performed with immunoSEQ multiplex PCR; in TCRdb, only in-frame clones are kept and a portion is missing. This sample has 220,000 or so clones, with about 90% found just once. The TCR comes from a woman aged 18 to 35 in good health and CMV-seronegative. The chain employs TRBV5-6 and TRBJ2-3, with 11 bases that match TRBD2. The specimen was PBMCs. CDR3 residues: CASSLELAGVEDTQYF. The CDR3 DNA follows: TGTGCCAGCAGCTTGGAACTAGCGGGGGTGGAAGATACGCAGTATTTT.